These 4 T cell receptor beta chains were sequenced from one sample in a study of blood T cell repertoires in COVID-19. The assay was immunoSEQ multiplex PCR, and TCRdb's table has in-frame clones only and misses some. The data contain 35,000 to 45,000 clones, about 88% of them singletons. Sequenced: peripheral blood. The receptor source for this set is a human donor in a cohort sampled during active COVID-19.

In DNA form, the CDR3 reads TGTGCCAGTAGGCGTTCCTATCAGCCCCAGCATTTT. Encoded protein: CASRRSYQPQHF. The rearrangement joins TRBV19 to TRBJ1-5; D not resolved. The CDR3 consists of 12 residues. V lost 6 bases to trimming and J lost 5 bases, with 8 bases between them. The germline gives CDR1 LNHDA, CDR2 SQIVND (reference sequence).

V and J are TRBV7-3 and TRBJ2-3; D may be TRBD1 (5 bases). The length of the CDR3 is 15 residues. Germline CDR1 SGHTA, CDR2 FQGTGA. Trimming cost V 6 bases and J 2 bases, with 15 bases left between them. The CDR3 DNA follows: TGTGCCAGCAGTCTTAAAAGGGGATCCACAGATACGCAGTATTTT. This codes for CASSLKRGSTDTQYF.

The genes are TRBV5-1 and TRBJ1-4; 10 nucleotides match TRBD1. V lost 4 bases and J lost 5; bases outside the gene matches: 5. The germline gives CDR1 SGHRS, CDR2 YFSETQ. The CDR3 is 15 amino acids. Here the CDR3 DNA reads TGCGCCAGCAGCGACCCGGGACAGGGGAATGAAAAACTGTTTTTT. It yields the protein CASSDPGQGNEKLFF.

The CDR3 reads CASSAGIKTQYF. CDR3 nucleotide sequence: TGTGCCAGCAGTGCGGGTATCAAGACCCAGTACTTC. The chain carries TRBV2 and TRBJ2-5; no clear D gene. The CDR3 consists of 12 residues. Trimming stripped 4 bases from V and 6 bases from J, with 9 bases between. CDR1 and CDR2 (germline): SNHLY, FYNNEI.